This T cell receptor beta chain was profiled in a study of PD-1 blockade in mismatch repair-deficient tumors. Study background: Patients had more than ten mismatch repair-deficient cancer types, all previously treated and progressing.

Study results and limitations: After pembrolizumab, tumor-resident clones rose rapidly, then generally contracted before radiologic responses.

About this clone itself: Its target is not known.

PCR or immunohistochemistry showed mismatch repair deficiency in every enrolled patient. Using immunoSEQ multiplex PCR, the repertoire was profiled, and TCRdb retains in-frame clones only, with some absent. The data hold around 16,000 clones, with 84% observed a single time. The specimen comprised PBMCs, sampled 4 weeks after starting pembrolizumab. This clonotype originated in an adult with mismatch repair-deficient cancer.

The DNA for the CDR3 is TGTGCCAGCAGCACCAGGGGGCGGGGTAATGAAAAACTGTTTTTT. Its translation: CASSTRGRGNEKLFF. This rearrangement joins TRBV7-2 to TRBJ1-4; 8 nucleotides agree with TRBD1. The CDR3 runs to 15 residues. Germline values: CDR1 SGHTA, CDR2 FQGNSA. Trimming cost V 5 bases and J 4 bases; bases outside gene matches: 6. The full variable domain, with the rest looked up from reference TRBV7-2 and TRBJ1-4, is GAGVSQSPSNKVTEKGKDVELRCDPISGHTALYWYRQSLGQGLEFLIYFQGNSAPDKSGLPSDRFSAERTGGSVSTLTIQRTQQEDSAVYLCASSTRGRGNEKLFFGSGTQLSVL.